A single T cell receptor (beta chain) is shown here with its context. This sample stems from a study of blood T cell repertoires in COVID-19. Study overall: COVID-19 samples from acute and convalescent phases originated in the United States, Italy and Spain.

V was clipped by 3 bases and J by 3 bases, with 6 bases between them. The V gene's germline CDR1 is LNHDA and CDR2 SQIVND (reference sequence). There are 13 residues in the CDR3. Produced via immunoSEQ multiplex PCR; TCRdb's table is partial and in-frame only. The sample consists of 300,000 to 400,000 clones, around nine tenths of them appearing once. The TCR comes from a human donor in a cohort sampled during active COVID-19. The sequencing input was peripheral blood. The chain couples TRBV19 to TRBJ1-5, with unresolved D. The CDR3 reads CASSIQINQPQHF. CDR3 DNA sequence: TGTGCCAGTAGTATCCAGATCAATCAGCCCCAGCATTTT.